The clone carrying this TCR beta chain rates as medium-sized (0.01 to 0.1%). The antigen is unknown. BIOMED2 TRB-A/B primer pools were used in multiplex TRB PCR. TCRdb called the multiplex PCR reads again in MiXCR, with one record for every CDR3 protein. The table has thousands of distinct CDR3 sequences, about 20% seen once; the top ten hold roughly 6.7%. This sample stems from a study of T and B cells in COVID-19 patients. Study at large: About 90% of the 20 active-infection patients had comorbidities associated with unfavorable COVID-19 outcome.

Each TRB amplification used about 250-550 ng of genomic DNA from blood. Study-wide findings and caveats: Early severe-case samples and blood from mildly ill patients during symptoms were in short supply. No sequencing was yet done of CD4+, regulatory or CD8+ subsets, or of SARS-CoV-2-responsive or tetramer+ sorted cells.

Germline V lookup: CDR1 MNHEY, CDR2 SVGAGI. The CDR3 spans 13 residues. Trimming cost V 6 bases and J 5 bases, with 14 bases left between them. The sequencing input was blood. The V and J genes are TRBV6-5 and TRBJ2-7; the D gene is possibly TRBD2 (5 bases). This TCR was sampled from a human donor who had recovered from COVID-19. The CDR3 spells CASSPTRYNEQYF. CDR3 DNA: TGTGCCAGCAGCCCTACTAGGTACAACGAGCAGTACTTC.